One sample yielded the 10 T cell receptor beta chains listed below, sequenced in a study of cytomegalovirus exposure and HLA in healthy donors. PCR used 60 Vbeta primers and 13 Jbeta primers. Sequencing was performed with immunoSEQ multiplex PCR; in TCRdb, only in-frame clones are kept and a portion is missing. The sample contains 200,000 to 250,000 clones, around 80% of which appear only once. Sequencing input: PBMCs. All receptors come from a middle-aged woman in good health and CMV-seropositive.

This chain links TRBV9 with TRBJ1-1; D is perhaps TRBD1 (5 bases). This CDR3 has 16 residues. CDR1 SGDLS and CDR2 YYNGEE come from the germline V gene. Trimming shortened V by 4 bases and J by 0 bases, and 16 bases separated the two germline ends. The CDR3 DNA is TGTGCCAGCAGCCCGAATACGGGGGACGTGAACACTGAAGCTTTCTTT. It translates to CASSPNTGDVNTEAFF.

The V call is TRBV30, the J call TRBJ2-5, with D uncertain. CDR3 length: 18 amino acids. CDR1 and CDR2 from the germline V gene are GTSNPN and SVGIG (reference sequence). The ends were cut back, 8 bases at V and 1 base at J, with 29 bases in the middle. CDR3 in DNA: TGTGCCCTGGTCGATTTACCGCGTTCGCAACCTGGCCAAGAGACCCAGTACTTC. As protein: CALVDLPRSQPGQETQYF.

This chain joins TRBV11-2 and TRBJ2-7, with 8 bases fitting TRBD2. The germline gives CDR1 SGHAT, CDR2 FQNNGV. With 6 bases clipped from V and 3 bases from J, the junction kept 16 bases outside the gene matches. The CDR3 runs 17 residues. DNA for the CDR3: TGTGCCAGCAGTCATCCTTTGGGATTAGCGGGGATCTACGAGCAGTACTTC. It yields the protein CASSHPLGLAGIYEQYF.

The chain has TRBV7-2 and TRBJ1-3, with 9 nucleotides matching TRBD1. V was pared by 5 bases and J by 1 base, with 15 bases of the junction left unmatched. This CDR3 has 19 amino acids. CDR1 SGHTA and CDR2 FQGNSA come from the germline V gene. The CDR3 DNA reads TGTGCCAGCAGCCGATCCGGGACAGGGAGAGACCCATCTGGAAACACCATATATTTT. Protein product: CASSRSGTGRDPSGNTIYF.

The V call is TRBV2, the J call TRBJ2-1, with TRBD2 matching 7 bases. V shed 5 bases and J 0 bases; nucleotides not matched to a gene: 19. Germline-derived CDR1 and CDR2 are SNHLY and FYNNEI. CDR3 length equals 20 residues. In DNA form, the CDR3 reads TGTGCCAGCAGTCTAGGGAGGTTCCTTCTAGCGGATAGCTCCTACAATGAGCAGTTCTTC. Its translation: CASSLGRFLLADSSYNEQFF.

This clone was detected once. The J gene is TRBJ2-2, the V gene TRBV12-5, with D perhaps TRBD2 (7 bases). The CDR3 has 16 residues. Germline V gene data show CDR1 as LGHNT and CDR2 as FRNRAP. V was shortened by 1 base and J by 5 bases, with 14 bases between the two germline ends. Here the CDR3 DNA reads TGTGCTAGTGGTTTGGGCGCGGGGGCCACAACCGGGGAGCTGTTTTTT. Encoded protein: CASGLGAGATTGELFF.

This clone occurred many times. The chain uses TRBV5-4 and TRBJ1-1, with 10 positions matching TRBD1. Germline values: CDR1 SGHNT, CDR2 YYREEE (reference sequence). Unmatched junction bases numbered 5, after V lost 4 bases and J lost 2 bases. The CDR3 extends over 15 amino acids. In nucleotides, the CDR3 is TGTGCCAGCAGCCGCGACAGGGGGCAAAACACTGAAGCTTTCTTT. It is translated as CASSRDRGQNTEAFF.

In the case of this clone: At one end the junction does not follow the germline gene, possibly because of a read error. The chain employs TRBV2 and TRBJ1-4; D is possibly TRBD1 (6 bases). The V gene's germline CDR1 is SNHLY and CDR2 FYNNEI. The CDR3 totals 14 residues. CDR3 protein: CASIKEGGDKGLSF. The CDR3 DNA reads as TGTGCCAGCATAAAGGAGGGGGGGGACAAGGGACTGTCTTTT. The entire variable domain, with the rest obtained from reference TRBV2 and TRBJ1-4, is as follows: EPEVTQTPSHQVTQMGQEVILRCVPISNHLYFYWYRQILGQKVEFLVSFYNNEISEKSEIFDDQFSVERPDGSNFTLKIRSTKLEDSAMYFCASIKEGGDKGLSFGSGTQLSVL.

This clone has just one count. This sequence joins TRBV6-5 and TRBJ1-6, with a possible D match to TRBD1 (5 bases). CDR1 is MNHEY, CDR2 SVGAGI, per germline. CDR3 size: 13 residues. V lost 8 bases, J lost 7 bases, and 12 bases lay in between. This CDR3 reads CASGPRGNSPLHF. CDR3 nucleotide sequence: TGTGCCAGCGGCCCCCGGGGGAATTCACCCCTCCACTTT.

This chain connects TRBV7-8 to TRBJ2-7, with D hard to call. Per the germline V gene, CDR1 is SGHVS and CDR2 is FQNEAQ. The CDR3 is 14 residues long. The V end lost 1 base, the J end lost 2 bases, and 9 bases lay between the germline ends. CDR3 DNA: TGTGCCAGCAGCTTAGAACTATCCCCCTACGAGCAGTACTTC. Its protein is CASSLELSPYEQYF.